This TCR beta chain was identified in a study of graft-versus-host responses after intestinal transplantation (dated by TCRdb to 2020 to 2022). At the level of the whole study: The transplants that recipients received were multivisceral, liver-intestinal, or isolated intestinal. Every recipient was given anti-thymocyte globulin induction, then maintenance tacrolimus and steroids for around three years. After intestinal transplantation, graft-versus-host and host-versus-graft alloreactive T cell clones in the graft, circulation and bone marrow were tracked using bulk TCR-beta CDR3 sequencing. Alloreactive clones were identified by sequencing pre-transplant mixed lymphocyte reaction products and comparing them with unstimulated pre-transplant donor and recipient T cells. The cohort enrolled some 24 intestinal transplant recipients, one of whom was a retransplant, and a few patients without pretransplant specimens were excluded. Donor T cell macrochimerism was defined as a peak of at least 4% donor T cells among recipient peripheral blood mononuclear cells. Samples from a few later patients were sequenced in-house on an Illumina MiSeq with MiXCR processing rather than by the commercial service.

Notes on this clone: There is no known antigen for this receptor. No qualities accompany the bases; no much larger clone lies one base away.

Summary of the overall study and its limitations: Peak levels of circulating GvH clones were associated with declines in HvG clones early after transplant. Patients with donor T cell macrochimerism had high GvH to HvG T cell clonal ratios in their allografts. The relatively low number and heterogeneity of intestinal transplant patients limited the conclusions. GvH clones were detected in recipient bone marrow, and some of these GvH clones were observed earlier in ileal mucosa or blood, consistent with an intestinal mucosal origin.

The meaning of the sample's time point label: cells obtained before transplantation from donor or recipient. CD3+CD4+ and CD3+CD8+ populations were FACS-sorted from unstimulated pre-transplant donor and recipient cells taken from spleen or lymph nodes. Libraries were constructed by the immunoSEQ multiplex PCR assay. For most patients, genomic DNA was isolated with the Qiagen DNeasy Blood and Tissue Kit and shipped frozen to Adaptive Biotechnologies for TCR sequencing. Adaptive Biotechnologies carried out high-throughput TCR-beta CDR3 sequencing of genomic DNA for most patients. The published analysis was carried out like this. Adaptive's ImmunoSEQ software supplied the TCR sequencing data for around 19 patients, while MiXCR and VDJtools were used to process three other patients. CD4 versus CD8 sorting errors were corrected by removing sequences found in both subsets at a frequency ratio below 5:1. CDR3 nucleotide sequences shared between donor and recipient were removed because their origin could not be assigned. To be classed as alloreactive, a clone needed at least 2-fold expansion over unstimulated cells and a minimum CFSE-low frequency of 0.002% (template counts) or 0.001% (read counts). Clones were considered mappable if detected in sequenced pre-transplant spleen, lymph node, or MLR CFSE-low populations of the donor or recipient. Cumulative frequency of alloreactive clones was calculated as a percentage of all sequences weighted by copy number. Not all clones reach the TCRdb copy of this immuneACCESS table, which keeps in-frame sequences only. Checked studies attribute under half of the gap to unresolved V genes and leave the rest unexplained. For V, J and clone size, that table is used; D and trimming come from the DNA. The sample data list 75,000 to 90,000 clones, and 85% to 90% of these were observed just once. The top ten hold roughly 0.37% of the sample.

Sequenced here: unstimulated CD4+ T cells sorted from spleen or lymph node cells, sampled before intestinal transplant. This receptor was identified in a human donor who received an intestinal transplant.

The CDR3 reads CARGSRDRGRRHQPQHF. The nucleotide sequence is TGTGCCAGGGGTTCCCGGGACAGGGGACGAAGGCATCAGCCCCAGCATTTT. The chain links TRBV6-7 with TRBJ1-5; 10 nucleotides in the junction match TRBD1. TRBV6-7 is known as an ORF, though its function is uncertain. For this chain, trimming is 9 bases at the V end and 5 bases at the J end, and the number of junction bases without a gene match is 16. Counted from cysteine to phenylalanine, this CDR3 has 17 amino acids. Only the CDR3 portion is preserved as DNA: 51 bases, with reading frame beginning at the first base.